The T cell receptor beta chain described here comes from a study of siplizumab effects on memory and regulatory T cells (dated by TCRdb to 2018 to 2020). Regarding the complete study: The study examined how the anti-CD2 antibody siplizumab affects alloreactive T-cell subsets in allogeneic mixed lymphocyte reactions built from human PBMCs. Overall results and qualifications from the work: Unstimulated naive T cells appeared to be more diverse than memory T cells, and naive cells seemed to make a substantial contribution to the alloresponse. A naive or memory phenotype could not be assigned to roughly 80-96% of proliferating CD4+ or CD8+ clones. Among mappable alloreactive CD4+ clones, an average Treg-derived fraction of approximately 73% was observed with siplizumab, compared with more than 25% in control reactions. Because sequences below about 10^-5 frequency were poorly captured, only a minor fraction of alloreactive clones could be mapped to unstimulated subsets. Whether proliferating Tregs from siplizumab cultures were suppressive was not functionally confirmed. Siplizumab significantly lowered the cumulative frequency of alloreactive sequences that could be traced to unstimulated CD4+ memory T cells.

Including cysteine and phenylalanine, the CDR3 has 16 amino acids. Kept here is only the CDR3 DNA, which spans 48 bases and is read in frame from base 1. V drops 3 bases and J drops 0 bases, leaving 15 bases in between. CDR1 and CDR2 were assigned from the germline V gene (reference sequence) as GTSNPN and SVGIG. The library came from the immunoSEQ multiplex PCR assay. The deep sequencing platform assayed about 10^5 TCR templates per sample. Genomic DNA extracted from sorted T cells was used for TCRbeta CDR3 sequencing. Regarding the original processing steps: The R programming language was used for the clonal analysis of the TCRbeta CDR3 data. Alloreactive CD4+ and CD8+ clones were defined by comparing unstimulated samples with post-reaction CFSE-low samples. Regulatory or non-regulatory origin of alloreactive CD4+ clones was assigned by matching sequences to the sorted unstimulated Treg and non-Treg repertoires. TCRdb holds this immuneACCESS table with in-frame rearrangements only. Some clones are missing; in checked studies, unresolved V genes explain under half, and the rest has no known cause. V and J calls plus clone size are reproduced from that table; the DNA served to infer D and trimming. The sample contains roughly 26,000 clones, 75% to 85% of them found a single time. The top ten clones comprise around 25% of the sample.

About this clone: This receptor's antigen is unknown. Per-base qualities were not stored, and no clone one base away is much larger.

In three donor pairs, further sequencing was done on unstimulated CD8+ naive, CD4+ memory, CD8+ TEMRA, CD4+ naive and CD8+ effector memory subsets. Sorted unstimulated T cells and proliferating T cells recovered from mixed lymphocyte reactions underwent TCRbeta CDR3 sequencing. Fresh whole blood from some eleven HLA-typed healthy donors was used to isolate PBMCs. The sequencing sample was made of memory CD4+ T cells sorted from blood. Read against the paper, the sample's cell subset or site label means: unstimulated CD4+ memory T cells. This TCR derives from a human donor in good health. The chain joins TRBV30 to TRBJ1-5; TRBD1 is a weak D gene call, 6 bases matching. The DNA is TGTGCCTGGAGCGCCACAGGGAGGGGTAGCAATCAGCCCCAGCATTTT. The resulting protein is CAWSATGRGSNQPQHF.